This TCR beta chain was recovered during a study of blood T cells in healthy people across ages. The study, taken as a whole, reports: Donor CMV status, an unknown factor, possibly confounded changes in expanded clonotypes.

Germline loops: CDR1 SGHRS, CDR2 YFSETQ. The CDR3 sequence is 14 residues long. This clonotype has just one count. The antigen is not known. The junction shows a germline mismatch at one end, possibly a read error. Next came a second PCR, run for about 6 to 11 cycles, which used a sample-barcoded 5' primer along with a J-beta primer mix. TCRdb processed the 5' RACE reads anew with MiXCR; each CDR3 protein has one entry. The table includes 1.5 million to 2 million distinct CDR3 sequences, 25% to 30% detected once. V gene TRBV5-1 combines with J gene TRBJ2-1; no clear D. The sequencing sample was made of blood. The origin of this receptor is a woman aged 30 to 39 in good health. CDR3 coding DNA: TGCGCCAGCAGCTTCGACTCGTCCTACAATGGGCAGTTCTTC. This translates into CASSFDSSYNGQFF.